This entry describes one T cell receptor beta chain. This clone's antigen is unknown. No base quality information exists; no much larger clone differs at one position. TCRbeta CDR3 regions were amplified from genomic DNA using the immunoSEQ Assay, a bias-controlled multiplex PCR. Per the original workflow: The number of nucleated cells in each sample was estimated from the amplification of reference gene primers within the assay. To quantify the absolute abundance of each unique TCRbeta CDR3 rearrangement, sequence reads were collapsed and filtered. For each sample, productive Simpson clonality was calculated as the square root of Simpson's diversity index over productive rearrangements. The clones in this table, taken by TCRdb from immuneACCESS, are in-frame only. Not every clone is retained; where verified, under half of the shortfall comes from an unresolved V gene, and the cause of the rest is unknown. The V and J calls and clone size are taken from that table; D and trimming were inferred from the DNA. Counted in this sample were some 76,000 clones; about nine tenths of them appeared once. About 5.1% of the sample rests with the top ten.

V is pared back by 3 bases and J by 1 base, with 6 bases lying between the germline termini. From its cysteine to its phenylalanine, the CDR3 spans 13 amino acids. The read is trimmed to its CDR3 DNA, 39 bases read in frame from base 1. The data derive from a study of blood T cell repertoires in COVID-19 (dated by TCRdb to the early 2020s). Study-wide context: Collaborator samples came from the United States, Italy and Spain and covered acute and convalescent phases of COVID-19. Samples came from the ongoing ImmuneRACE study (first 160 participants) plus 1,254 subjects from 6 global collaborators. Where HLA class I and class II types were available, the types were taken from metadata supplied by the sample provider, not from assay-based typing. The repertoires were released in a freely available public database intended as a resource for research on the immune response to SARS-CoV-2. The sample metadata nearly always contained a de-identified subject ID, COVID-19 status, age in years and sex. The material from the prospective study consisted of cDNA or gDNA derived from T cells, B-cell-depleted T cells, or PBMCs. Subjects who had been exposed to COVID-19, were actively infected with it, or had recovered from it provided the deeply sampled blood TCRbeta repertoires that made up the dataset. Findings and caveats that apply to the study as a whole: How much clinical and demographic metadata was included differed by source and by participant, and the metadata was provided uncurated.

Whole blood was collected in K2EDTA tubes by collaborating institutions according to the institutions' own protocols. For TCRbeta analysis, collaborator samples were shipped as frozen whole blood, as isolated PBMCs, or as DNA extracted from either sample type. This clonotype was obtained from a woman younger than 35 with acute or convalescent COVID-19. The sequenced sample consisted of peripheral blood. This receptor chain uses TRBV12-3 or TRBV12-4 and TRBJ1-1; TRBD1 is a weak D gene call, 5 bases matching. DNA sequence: TGTGCCAGCAGTTTTGGACAGAACACTGAAGCTTTCTTT. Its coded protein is CASSFGQNTEAFF.